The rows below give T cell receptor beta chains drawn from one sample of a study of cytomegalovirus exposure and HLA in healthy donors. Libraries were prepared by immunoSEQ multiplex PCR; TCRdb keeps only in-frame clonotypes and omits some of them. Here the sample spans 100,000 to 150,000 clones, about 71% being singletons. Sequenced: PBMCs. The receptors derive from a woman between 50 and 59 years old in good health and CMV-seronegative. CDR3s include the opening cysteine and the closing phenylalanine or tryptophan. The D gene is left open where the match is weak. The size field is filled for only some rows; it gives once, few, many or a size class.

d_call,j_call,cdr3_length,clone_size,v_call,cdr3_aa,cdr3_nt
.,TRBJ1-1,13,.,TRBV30,CAWTDSGYTEAFF,TGTGCCTGGACCGACTCAGGGTACACTGAAGCTTTCTTT
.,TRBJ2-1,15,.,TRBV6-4,CASSDSGASYNEQFF,TGTGCCAGCAGTGACTCTGGGGCTAGCTACAATGAGCAGTTCTTC
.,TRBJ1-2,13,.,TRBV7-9,CASSPRAGEGYTF,TGTGCCAGCAGCCCTCGGGCAGGGGAAGGCTACACCTTC
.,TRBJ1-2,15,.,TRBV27,CASSLSGTANYGYTF,TGTGCCAGCAGTTTATCTGGCACCGCTAACTATGGCTACACCTTC
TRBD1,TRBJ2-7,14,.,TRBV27,CASKLGQGFYEQYF,TGTGCCAGCAAACTAGGACAGGGGTTCTACGAGCAGTACTTC
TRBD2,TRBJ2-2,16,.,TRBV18,CASSPTSGRSTGELFF,TGTGCCAGCTCACCGACTAGCGGGAGATCCACCGGGGAGCTGTTTTTT
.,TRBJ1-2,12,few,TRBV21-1,CASSLTGESYTF,TGTGCCAGCAGCCTTACAGGTGAGAGCTACACCTTC
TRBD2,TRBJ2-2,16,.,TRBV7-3,CASSQRLAGVNGELFF,TGTGCCAGCAGCCAGCGACTAGCGGGAGTTAACGGGGAGCTGTTTTTT
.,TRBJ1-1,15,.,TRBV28,CASSNRRGFNTEAFF,TGTGCCAGCAGCAATCGTCGGGGATTTAACACTGAAGCTTTCTTT
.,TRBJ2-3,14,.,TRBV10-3,CAISEFEEDDTQYF,TGTGCCATCAGTGAGTTTGAGGAAGACGATACGCAGTATTTT
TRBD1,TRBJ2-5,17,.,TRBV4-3,CASSQDGTGGSRETQYF,TGCGCCAGCAGCCAAGACGGGACAGGGGGCTCTCGAGAGACCCAGTACTTC
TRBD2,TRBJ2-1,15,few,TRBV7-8,CASSSGTSSYNEQFF,TGTGCCAGCAGCTCCGGGACTAGCAGTTACAATGAGCAGTTCTTC
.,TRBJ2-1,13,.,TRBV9,CASSEGLTTLQFF,TGTGCCAGCAGCGAGGGACTCACGACGTTGCAGTTCTTC
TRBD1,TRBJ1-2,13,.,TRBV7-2,CASSTGQGYGYTF,TGTGCCAGCAGCACGGGACAGGGATATGGCTACACCTTC
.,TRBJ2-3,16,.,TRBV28,CASSFFRLDRSDTQYF,TGTGCCAGCAGTTTTTTTCGACTAGATCGGTCAGATACGCAGTATTTT
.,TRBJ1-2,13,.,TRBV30,CAWSVTRDGVGTF,TGTGCCTGGAGTGTAACCAGGGATGGCGTTGGCACCTTC
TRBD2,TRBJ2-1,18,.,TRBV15,CATSGPEKREGRVNEQFF,TGTGCCACCAGCGGCCCCGAAAAGCGGGAGGGCCGGGTCAATGAGCAGTTCTTC
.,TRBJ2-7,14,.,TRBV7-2,CASSAGQGPNEQYF,TGTGCCAGCAGCGCCGGGCAGGGTCCCAACGAGCAGTACTTC